A single sample is the source of the 27 T cell receptor beta chains below, sequenced in a study of CD8 T cells in ankylosing spondylitis. TCRdb re-analysed the 5' RACE reads in MiXCR, keeping a single row per CDR3 protein. The sample records 340,000 or so distinct CDR3 sequences, roughly 14% being singletons. The material sequenced was blood, either unsorted or a sorted T cell fraction (not recorded which). These receptor sequences come from a male donor with ankylosing spondylitis or in good health (not recorded which).

The chain couples TRBV7-9 to TRBJ2-3, with TRBD2 matching 13 bases. J gave up 4 bases and V 3 bases, and 4 bases lay outside the gene matches. The V gene's germline CDR1 is SEHNR and CDR2 FQNEAQ (reference sequence). The CDR3 consists of 16 residues. CDR3 nucleotides: TGTGCCAGCAGCTTCGGCGGACTAGCGGGAGCAGATACGCAGTATTTT. It specifies CASSFGGLAGADTQYF.

This clonotype was picked up many times. The genes are TRBV5-1 and TRBJ1-5, with unresolved D. CDR1 and CDR2 (germline): SGHRS, YFSETQ. Trimming stripped 0 bases from V and 1 base from J, with 5 bases between. The CDR3 length is 14 residues. The CDR3 DNA follows: TGCGCCAGCAGCTTGGGACCGAGCAATCAGCCCCAGCATTTT. Amino acids: CASSLGPSNQPQHF. Variable domain in full (rest from reference TRBV5-1 and TRBJ1-5): KAGVTQTPRYLIKTRGQQVTLSCSPISGHRSVSWYQQTPGQGLQFLFEYFSETQRNKGNFPGRFSGRQFSNSRSEMNVSTLELGDSALYLCASSLGPSNQPQHFGDGTRLSIL.

The genes are TRBV5-1 and TRBJ2-7, with TRBD1 matching 9 bases. Germline assignment: CDR1 SGHRS and CDR2 YFSETQ. Losses at the gene ends were 0 bases for V and 10 bases for J; bases not matched to a gene: 14. The CDR3 extends over 16 amino acids. The CDR3, as DNA: TGCGCCAGCAGCTTGGAAATTGCACAGGGGGCGCTCGGACAGTACTTC. Translation: CASSLEIAQGALGQYF.

The rearrangement uses TRBV5-4 and TRBJ2-3, with 9 positions matching TRBD2. CDR1 SGHNT and CDR2 YYREEE come from the germline V gene (reference sequence). CDR3 length: 17 residues. The V segment lost 1 base and the J segment 3 bases; nucleotides outside the gene matches: 9. The CDR3 DNA is TGTGCCAGCAGCTTGTTCCTTAGCGGGAGCGGAACAGATACGCAGTATTTT. This codes for CASSLFLSGSGTDTQYF.

This clonotype was counted at least ten times. The rearrangement joins TRBV12-3 or TRBV12-4 to TRBJ2-3; D gene unclear. V was clipped by 5 bases and J by 4 bases, with 13 bases between them. The CDR3 totals 14 residues. The CDR3 nucleotides are TGTGCCAGCAGTCACCCCCCCCACGCAGATACGCAGTATTTT. Its protein product is CASSHPPHADTQYF.

The chain recombines TRBV10-1 with TRBJ1-5; no definite D call. The ends were cut back, 4 bases at V and 9 bases at J, with 10 bases in the middle. The CDR3 is made up of 12 amino acids. Germline V gene lookup returns CDR1 WNHNN and CDR2 SYGVQD (reference sequence). Here the CDR3 DNA reads TGCGCCAGCAGTGCTGGGGATCGGCCCCAGCATTTT. It translates to CASSAGDRPQHF.

The sample holds many counts of this clonotype. This chain uses TRBV5-1 with TRBJ2-4, with D unresolved. V lost 0 bases, J lost 0 bases, and 7 bases lay in between. Germline V gives CDR1 SGHRS, CDR2 YFSETQ. CDR3 size: 15 residues. In nucleotides, the CDR3 is TGCGCCAGCAGCTTGGGGGGATTAGCCAAAAACATTCAGTACTTC. It specifies CASSLGGLAKNIQYF.

This chain connects TRBV4-1 to TRBJ2-1; the match to TRBD1 covers 7 bases. The junction had 3 bases not matched to a gene; V was cut back by 4 bases and J by 0 bases. This CDR3 has 15 residues. Germline V gene lookup returns CDR1 MGHRA and CDR2 YSYEKL. CDR3 loop: CASSPRDSSYNEQFF. The CDR3 DNA follows: TGCGCCAGCAGCCCACGGGACAGCTCCTACAATGAGCAGTTCTTC.

Only a few counts were recorded for this clonotype. The chain carries TRBV6-2 or TRBV6-3 and TRBJ1-6, with 7 bases that match TRBD1. The CDR3 spans 15 residues. Trimming took 6 bases from V and 5 from J; bases not matched to a gene: 7. Germline values: CDR1 MNHEY, CDR2 SVGEGT. This CDR3 is CASRKMTGNNSPLHF. The CDR3 region has the DNA TGTGCCAGCAGGAAAATGACAGGGAATAATTCACCCCTCCACTTT.

This clonotype showed up just a few times. The chain uses TRBV4-2 and TRBJ2-6, with D tentatively TRBD2 (6 bases). Per germline, CDR1 LGHNA and CDR2 YNFKEQ. This CDR3 contains 20 residues. V was pared by 0 bases and J by 3 bases, with 21 bases between. For the CDR3, the DNA is TGTGCCAGCAGCCAAGATTCAGGAGGGTCCCATCTCCGTGGGGCCAACGTCCTGACTTTC. It yields the protein CASSQDSGGSHLRGANVLTF.

This clonotype was observed at least ten times. This chain links TRBV12-3 or TRBV12-4 with TRBJ2-2; 11 positions match TRBD2. CDR3 length: 15 residues. Unmatched junction bases numbered 6, after V lost 6 bases and J lost 6 bases. In DNA, the CDR3 is TGTGCCAGCAGCGAACTAGCGGGAGTTCCCGGGGAGCTGTTTTTT. Translated, it gives CASSELAGVPGELFF.

This clonotype turned up a few times. J is TRBJ2-5 and V is TRBV12-3 or TRBV12-4; D possibly matches TRBD1 or TRBD2 (6 bases each). The CDR3 length is 14 residues. V lost 9 bases to trimming and J lost 5 bases, with 19 bases between them. The CDR3 nucleotides read TGTGCCAGTCTGAAAGTGGGGGGCGGGGAGACCCAGTACTTC. It translates to CASLKVGGGETQYF.

The chain employs TRBV18 and TRBJ1-2, with D perhaps matching TRBD1 (5 bases). The CDR3 extends over 17 amino acids. The germline V gene encodes CDR1 KGHSH and CDR2 LQKENI. V was cut by 2 bases and J by 8 bases, with 24 bases left in between. CDR3: CASSPIRTGPNSGGYTF. The CDR3 nucleotides are TGTGCCAGCTCACCAATACGGACGGGGCCCAATTCGGGAGGCTACACCTTC.

This clonotype was found a few times. This rearrangement joins TRBV7-9 to TRBJ1-2, with TRBD1 as a possible D gene (5 bases). From germline, CDR1 is SEHNR and CDR2 FQNEAQ (reference sequence). V shed 5 bases and J shed 8 bases, with 21 bases lying between them. The CDR3 contains 15 residues. The CDR3 sequence is CASSPVGGWTSGYTF. The CDR3, as DNA: TGTGCCAGCAGCCCGGTCGGGGGGTGGACCAGCGGCTACACCTTC.

This clonotype was detected only a few times. V and J are TRBV5-1 and TRBJ1-1; 7 bases align to TRBD1. The V and J ends lost 0 bases and 1 base, in that order; junction bases with no gene match: 9. Germline V gives CDR1 SGHRS, CDR2 YFSETQ. The CDR3 is 17 residues long. CDR3 sequence reads: CASSLEPSGQKNTEAFF. The CDR3 nucleotides are TGCGCCAGCAGCTTGGAGCCCTCGGGACAGAAGAACACTGAAGCTTTCTTT. Full variable domain (remainder filled in from reference TRBV5-1 and TRBJ1-1): KAGVTQTPRYLIKTRGQQVTLSCSPISGHRSVSWYQQTPGQGLQFLFEYFSETQRNKGNFPGRFSGRQFSNSRSEMNVSTLELGDSALYLCASSLEPSGQKNTEAFFGQGTRLTVV.

The chain couples TRBV11-2 to TRBJ2-5, with 12 positions matching TRBD2. V dropped 0 bases and J dropped 2; count of bases not matched to a gene: 4. This CDR3 has 17 residues. Germline V gives CDR1 SGHAT, CDR2 FQNNGV. CDR3 amino acids: CASSLEGTSGLQETQYF. CDR3 nucleotide sequence: TGTGCCAGCAGCTTAGAGGGGACTAGCGGGTTACAAGAGACCCAGTACTTC.

This chain uses TRBV7-9 with TRBJ2-3, with 8 bases that match TRBD1. With V trimmed by 6 bases and J by 14 bases, 13 bases remained unmatched. The CDR3 totals 13 residues. In germline, CDR1 is SEHNR, CDR2 FQNEAQ (reference sequence). CDR3 residues: CASRPRGQGLWYF. The CDR3 nucleotides are TGTGCCAGCAGACCCCGTGGACAGGGTTTGTGGTATTTT.

This clonotype was detected ten times or more. The chain carries TRBV12-3 or TRBV12-4 and TRBJ1-1; D is uncertain. V was shortened by 1 base and J by 7 bases, with 4 bases between the two germline ends. There are 11 residues in the CDR3. CDR3: CASSLGGEAFF. CDR3 in DNA: TGTGCCAGCAGTTTAGGTGGTGAAGCTTTCTTT.

V and J are TRBV5-1 and TRBJ2-3; D unclear. The germline V gene encodes CDR1 SGHRS and CDR2 YFSETQ. The V end was cut by 0 bases, the J end by 4 bases, with 6 bases between. The CDR3 length is 13 residues. The CDR3 DNA sequence: TGCGCCAGCAGCTTGGCCGGTCCAGATACGCAGTATTTT. Its protein is CASSLAGPDTQYF.

This sequence joins TRBV5-1 and TRBJ1-6, with 11 bases fitting TRBD1. Looked up from germline, CDR1 is SGHRS and CDR2 is YFSETQ. Trimming at V came to 4 bases and at J to 0 bases, leaving 6 bases not matched to a gene. The CDR3 consists of 18 residues. For the CDR3, the DNA is TGCGCCAGCAGCAGGGACAGGGGGAAGAGCTCCTATAATTCACCCCTCCACTTT. Protein: CASSRDRGKSSYNSPLHF.

The V call is TRBV12-3 or TRBV12-4, the J call TRBJ2-3; D is possibly TRBD2 (7 bases). This CDR3 spans 14 amino acids. Trimming removed 6 bases at V and 5 bases at J, with 15 bases between. Here the CDR3 reads CASRVLGGRDTQYF. In nucleotides, the CDR3 is TGTGCCAGCAGGGTCCTCGGGGGGCGAGATACGCAGTATTTT.

The chain links TRBV19 to TRBJ1-2; D unclear. This CDR3 is 14 amino acids long. Germline V gene sequence: CDR1 LNHDA, CDR2 SQIVND (reference sequence). V shed 2 bases and J shed 2 bases, with 9 bases lying between them. The CDR3 coding sequence is TGTGCCAGTAGTATATCTACGGGGAACTATGGCTACACCTTC. This sequence encodes CASSISTGNYGYTF. Supplemented by reference TRBV19 and TRBJ1-2, the full variable domain reads DGGITQSPKYLFRKEGQNVTLSCEQNLNHDAMYWYRQDPGQGLRLIYYSQIVNDFQKGDIAEGYSVSREKKESFPLTVTSAQKNPTAFYLCASSISTGNYGYTFGSGTRLTVV.

The chain joins TRBV18 to TRBJ1-2; 7 nucleotides align to TRBD1. After removal of 3 bases from V and 7 bases from J, the junction contained 8 bases not matched to a gene. The germline V gene has CDR1 KGHSH and CDR2 LQKENI. The CDR3 length is 14 residues. This CDR3 reads CASSPVTGIRGYTF. The CDR3 DNA is TGTGCCAGCTCACCCGTGACAGGGATCCGTGGCTACACCTTC. Filled out from reference TRBV18 and TRBJ1-2, the complete variable domain reads NAGVMQNPRHLVRRRGQEARLRCSPMKGHSHVYWYRQLPEEGLKFMVYLQKENIIDESGMPKERFSAEFPKEGPSILRIQQVVRGDSAAYFCASSPVTGIRGYTFGSGTRLTVV.

The CDR3 sequence is CASSYPGAGHTDTQYF. The DNA for the CDR3 is TGCGCCAGCAGCTATCCTGGAGCGGGACACACAGATACGCAGTATTTT. This chain connects TRBV5-1 to TRBJ2-3, with TRBD2 as a possible D gene (7 bases). From germline, CDR1 is SGHRS and CDR2 YFSETQ. The CDR3 is 16 amino acids. Trimming removed 3 bases from V and 2 bases from J, with 16 bases in between.

This chain connects TRBV5-4 to TRBJ2-3, with 9 nucleotides matching TRBD2. CDR3 length: 15 amino acids. The V segment lost 3 bases and the J segment 5 bases; nucleotides outside the gene matches: 7. Germline CDR1 SGHNT, CDR2 YYREEE (reference sequence). CDR3 sequence: CASSSFAGGIDTQYF. For the CDR3, the DNA is TGTGCCAGCAGCTCCTTTGCGGGAGGGATAGATACGCAGTATTTT.

This sequence joins TRBV5-1 and TRBJ2-5; 10 bases match TRBD2. There are 15 residues in the CDR3. The V segment lost 4 bases and the J segment 1 base; nucleotides outside the gene matches: 4. Germline assignment: CDR1 SGHRS and CDR2 YFSETQ. The CDR3 spells CASSRPSGGQETQYF. In DNA, the CDR3 is TGCGCCAGCAGCCGCCCTAGCGGGGGCCAAGAGACCCAGTACTTC.

V is TRBV12-3 or TRBV12-4 and J is TRBJ2-6; the D is unclear. The CDR3 runs 13 residues. V was trimmed by 7 bases and J by 4 bases, leaving 8 bases between them. The CDR3 is CASKPTGANVLTF. The CDR3 DNA sequence: TGTGCCAGCAAGCCTACCGGGGCCAACGTCCTGACTTTC.